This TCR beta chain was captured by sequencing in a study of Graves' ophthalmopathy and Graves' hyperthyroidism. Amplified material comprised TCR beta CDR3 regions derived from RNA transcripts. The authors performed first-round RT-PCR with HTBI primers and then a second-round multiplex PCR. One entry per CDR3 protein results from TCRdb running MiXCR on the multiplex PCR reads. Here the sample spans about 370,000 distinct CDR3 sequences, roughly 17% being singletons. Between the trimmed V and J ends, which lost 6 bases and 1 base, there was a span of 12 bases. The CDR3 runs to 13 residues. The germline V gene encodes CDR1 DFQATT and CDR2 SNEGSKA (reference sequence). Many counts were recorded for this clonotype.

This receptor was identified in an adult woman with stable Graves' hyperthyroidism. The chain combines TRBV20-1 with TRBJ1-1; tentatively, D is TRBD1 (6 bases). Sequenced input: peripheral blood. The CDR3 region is CSAIRGANTEAFF. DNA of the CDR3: TGCAGTGCCATCCGGGGGGCGAACACTGAAGCTTTCTTT.